The sequence of this TCR beta chain was determined in a study of CD8+CD57+ T cells in acquired aplastic anemia. General study points: Patients and controls shared roughly 31 CD8+ CDR3 sequences, highly expressed in patients.

Patients who underwent sequencing had shown CD8+CD57+ cell expansion by flow cytometry. In all patients, the disease was severe acquired aplastic anemia. Details on this clonotype: Its target is not known.

The V segment lost 7 bases and the J segment 2 bases; nucleotides outside the gene matches: 5. Germline values: CDR1 SGHAT, CDR2 FQDESV (reference sequence). The CDR3 is 16 amino acids. Profiles of TCR beta VDJ and CDR3 were generated from a genomic DNA template. TCRdb independently ran MiXCR on the reads; one entry per CDR3 protein. The sample lists some 170,000 distinct CDR3 sequences, around 48% seen once, with 0.85% to 1.2% in the top ten. The V and J genes are TRBV11-1 and TRBJ2-6, with 10 bases aligning to TRBD1. This clonotype was sampled from a human donor with aplastic anemia. The sequencing sample was made of sorted CD4+, CD8+, or CD8+CD57+ T cells (not recorded which) from PBMCs. The CDR3 sequence is CASTGQGGPGANVLTF. The CDR3 region has the DNA TGTGCCAGCACCGGACAGGGGGGTCCTGGGGCCAACGTCCTGACTTTC. Supplemented by reference TRBV11-1 and TRBJ2-6, the full variable domain reads EAEVAQSPRYKITEKSQAVAFWCDPISGHATLYWYRQILGQGPELLVQFQDESVVDDSQLPKDRFSAERLKGVDSTLKIQPAELGDSAMYLCASTGQGGPGANVLTFGAGSRLTVL.